This T cell receptor (beta chain) stems from a study of radiotherapy plus CTLA-4 blockade in lung cancer (dated by TCRdb to 2016 to 2018). As for the study more broadly: Objective responses were observed in 18% of enrolled patients, and disease control was achieved in 31%. The full study reports these points: Early dynamic changes in blood T cell clones, together with increased serum interferon-beta after radiation, were reported as the strongest predictors of response. After treatment with radiotherapy and ipilimumab, TCR clones that originated in tumors expanded in peripheral blood.

Focal radiation therapy combined with CTLA-4 blockade (ipilimumab) was tested in patients with chemo-refractory metastatic non-small-cell lung cancer. Library prep was done by the immunoSEQ multiplex PCR assay. This immuneACCESS table, as held by TCRdb, lists in-frame sequences with V and J called but not all clones. Of the missing ones, under half trace to an unresolved V gene in checked studies; the others have no known cause. Recorded for this sample are 45,000 to 55,000 clones; around 85% of them occurred a single time. The ten largest clones represent roughly 2.9% of the sample. This clone was detected a few times. It lacks a known antigen. Base quality data are lacking; no much larger clone is found one base away. The CDR1 and CDR2 encoded by the germline V gene (reference sequence) are PRHDT and FYEKMQ. Its CDR3 holds 15 amino acids, cysteine through phenylalanine. Here the CDR3 DNA is all that survives: 45 bases in frame from base 1. The junction shows trimming of 3 bases on V and 2 bases on J, and the gene matches do not reach 6 bases of it.

The sequencing used peripheral blood, collected from a patient treated with radiotherapy plus ipilimumab. Recombination joined TRBV13 with TRBJ2-7; 8 nucleotides in the junction match TRBD2. The receptor comes from a human donor with non-small cell lung cancer who had a partial response to radiotherapy plus ipilimumab. The CDR3 amino acid sequence is: CASSFERGSPYEQYF. The bases read TGTGCCAGCAGCTTCGAGCGGGGGTCTCCCTACGAGCAGTACTTC.